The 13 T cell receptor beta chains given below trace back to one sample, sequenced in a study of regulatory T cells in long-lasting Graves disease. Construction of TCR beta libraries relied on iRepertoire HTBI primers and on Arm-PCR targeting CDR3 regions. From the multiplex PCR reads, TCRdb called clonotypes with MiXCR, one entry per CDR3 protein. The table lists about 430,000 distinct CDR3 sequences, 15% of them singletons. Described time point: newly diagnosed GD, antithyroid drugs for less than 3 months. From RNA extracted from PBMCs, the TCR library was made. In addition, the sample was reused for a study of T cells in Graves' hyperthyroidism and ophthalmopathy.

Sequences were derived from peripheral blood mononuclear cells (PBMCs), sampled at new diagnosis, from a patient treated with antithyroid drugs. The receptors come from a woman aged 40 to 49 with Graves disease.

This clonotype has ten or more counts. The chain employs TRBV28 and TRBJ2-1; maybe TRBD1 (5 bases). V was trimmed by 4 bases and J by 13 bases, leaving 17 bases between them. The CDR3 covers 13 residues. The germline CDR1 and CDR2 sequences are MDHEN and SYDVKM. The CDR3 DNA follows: TGTGCCAGCAGTTCCCCGACAGTCCCAAATCAGTTCTTC. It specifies CASSSPTVPNQFF.

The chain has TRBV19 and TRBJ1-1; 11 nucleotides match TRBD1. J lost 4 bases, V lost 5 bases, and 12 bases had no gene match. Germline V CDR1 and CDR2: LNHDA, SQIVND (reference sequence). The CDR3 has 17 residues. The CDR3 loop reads CASSLGQGDRMSTEAFF. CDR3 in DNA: TGTGCCAGTAGTTTGGGACAGGGGGATAGGATGAGCACTGAAGCTTTCTTT.

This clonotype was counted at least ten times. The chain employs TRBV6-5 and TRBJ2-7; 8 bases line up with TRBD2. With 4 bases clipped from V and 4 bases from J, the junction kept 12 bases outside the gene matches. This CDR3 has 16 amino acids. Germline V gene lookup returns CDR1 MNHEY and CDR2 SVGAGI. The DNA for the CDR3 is TGTGCCAGCAGTTCTCGGGGGGGGACTAGGGGGTACGAGCAGTACTTC. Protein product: CASSSRGGTRGYEQYF.

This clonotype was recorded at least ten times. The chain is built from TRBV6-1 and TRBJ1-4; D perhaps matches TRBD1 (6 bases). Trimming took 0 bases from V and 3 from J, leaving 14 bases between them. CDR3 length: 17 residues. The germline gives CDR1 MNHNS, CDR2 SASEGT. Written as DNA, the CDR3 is TGTGCCAGCAGTGAAGCGTTCAGGGGTGGGCCTAATGAAAAACTGTTTTTT. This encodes CASSEAFRGGPNEKLFF.

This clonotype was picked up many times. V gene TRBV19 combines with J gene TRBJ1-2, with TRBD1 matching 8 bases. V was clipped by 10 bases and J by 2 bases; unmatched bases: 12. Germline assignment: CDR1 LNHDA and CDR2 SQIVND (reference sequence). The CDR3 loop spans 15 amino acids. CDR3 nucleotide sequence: TGTGCCACCCAAGGGTTGCGGGACAGGAACTATGGCTACACCTTC. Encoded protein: CATQGLRDRNYGYTF.

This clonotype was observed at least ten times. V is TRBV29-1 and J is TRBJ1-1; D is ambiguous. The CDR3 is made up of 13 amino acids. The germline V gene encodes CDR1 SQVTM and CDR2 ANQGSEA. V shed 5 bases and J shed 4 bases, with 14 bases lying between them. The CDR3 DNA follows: TGCAGCGTTTCTAGCTGGGGTTCCACTGAAGCTTTCTTT. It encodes CSVSSWGSTEAFF.

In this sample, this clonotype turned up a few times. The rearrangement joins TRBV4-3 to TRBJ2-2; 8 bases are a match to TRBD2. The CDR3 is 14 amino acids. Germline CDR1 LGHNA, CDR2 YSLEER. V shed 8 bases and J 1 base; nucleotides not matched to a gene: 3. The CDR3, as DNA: TGCGCCAGCCGGACTAGCTGGAACACCGGGGAGCTGTTTTTT. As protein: CASRTSWNTGELFF.

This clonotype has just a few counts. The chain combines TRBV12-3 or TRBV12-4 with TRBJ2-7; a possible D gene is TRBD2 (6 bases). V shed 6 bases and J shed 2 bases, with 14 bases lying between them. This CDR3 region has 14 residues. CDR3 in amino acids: CASSPGTPTYEQYF. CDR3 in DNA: TGTGCCAGCAGCCCCGGGACTCCGACCTACGAGCAGTACTTC.

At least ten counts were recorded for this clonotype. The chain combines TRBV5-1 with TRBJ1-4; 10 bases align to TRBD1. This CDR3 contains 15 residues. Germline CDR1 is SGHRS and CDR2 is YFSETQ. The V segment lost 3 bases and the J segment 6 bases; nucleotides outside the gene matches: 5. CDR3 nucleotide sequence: TGCGCCAGCAGCTCGGCCGGGACAGGGGATGAAAAACTGTTTTTT. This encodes CASSSAGTGDEKLFF.

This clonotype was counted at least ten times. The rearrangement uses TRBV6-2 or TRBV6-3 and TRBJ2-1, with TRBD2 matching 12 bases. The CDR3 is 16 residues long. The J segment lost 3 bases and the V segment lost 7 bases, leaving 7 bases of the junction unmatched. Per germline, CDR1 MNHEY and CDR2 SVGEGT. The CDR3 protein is CASTRLAGEIYNEQFF. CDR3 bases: TGTGCCAGCACCAGACTAGCGGGAGAGATCTACAATGAGCAGTTCTTC.

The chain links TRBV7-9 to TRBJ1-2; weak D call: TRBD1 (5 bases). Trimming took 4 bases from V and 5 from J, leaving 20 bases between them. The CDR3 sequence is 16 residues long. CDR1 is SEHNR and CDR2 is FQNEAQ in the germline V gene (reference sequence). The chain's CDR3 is CASSSSQGPGRYGYTF. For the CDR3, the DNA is TGTGCCAGCAGCTCCTCCCAGGGACCCGGTAGATATGGCTACACCTTC.

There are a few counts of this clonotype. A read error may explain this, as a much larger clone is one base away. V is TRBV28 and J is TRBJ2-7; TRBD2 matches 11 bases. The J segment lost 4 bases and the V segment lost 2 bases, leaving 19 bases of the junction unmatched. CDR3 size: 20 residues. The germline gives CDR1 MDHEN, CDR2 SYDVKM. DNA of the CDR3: TGTGCCAGCAGTTTAATAGCCCTCCGGATTAGCGGGAGGGCCCCTTACGAGCAGTACTTC. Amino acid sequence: CASSLIALRISGRAPYEQYF.

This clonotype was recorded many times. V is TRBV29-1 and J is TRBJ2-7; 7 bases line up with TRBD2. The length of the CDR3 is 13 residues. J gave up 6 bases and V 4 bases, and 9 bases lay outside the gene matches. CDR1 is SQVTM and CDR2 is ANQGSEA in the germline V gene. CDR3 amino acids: CSVVRLAETEQYF. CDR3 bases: TGCAGCGTTGTTCGGCTAGCGGAGACCGAGCAGTACTTC.